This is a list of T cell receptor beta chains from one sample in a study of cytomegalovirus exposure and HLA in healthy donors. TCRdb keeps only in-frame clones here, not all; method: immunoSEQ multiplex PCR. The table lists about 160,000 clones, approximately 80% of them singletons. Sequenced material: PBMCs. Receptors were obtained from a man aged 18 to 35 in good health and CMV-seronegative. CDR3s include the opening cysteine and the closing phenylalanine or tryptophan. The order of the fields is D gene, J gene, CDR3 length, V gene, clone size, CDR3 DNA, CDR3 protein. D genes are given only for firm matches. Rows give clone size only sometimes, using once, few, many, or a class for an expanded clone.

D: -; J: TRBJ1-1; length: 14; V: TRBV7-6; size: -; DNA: TGTGCCAGCAGCTTAAAGGAGCTGAACACTGAAGCTTTCTTT; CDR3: CASSLKELNTEAFF
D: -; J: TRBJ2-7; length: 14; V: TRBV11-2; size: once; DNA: TGTGCCAGCAGCTTCGCGACAGGAACGTACGAGCAGTACTTC; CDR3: CASSFATGTYEQYF
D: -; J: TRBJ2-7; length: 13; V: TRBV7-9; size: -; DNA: TGTGCCAGCATGCTCGGGGGAACCTACGAGCAGTACTTC; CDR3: CASMLGGTYEQYF
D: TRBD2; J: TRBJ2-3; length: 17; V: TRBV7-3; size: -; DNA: TGTGCCAGCAGCTTATCAGGCCTAGCGGGAGACACAGATACGCAGTATTTT; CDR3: CASSLSGLAGDTDTQYF
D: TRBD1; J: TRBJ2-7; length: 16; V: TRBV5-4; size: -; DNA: TGTGCCAGCAGCCACCTATTTGGACAGGGCAAATACGAGCAGTACTTC; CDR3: CASSHLFGQGKYEQYF
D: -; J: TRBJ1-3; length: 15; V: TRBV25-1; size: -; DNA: TGTGCCAGCAGTGCCCGGGGTGGGTACGGAAACACCATATATTTT; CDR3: CASSARGGYGNTIYF
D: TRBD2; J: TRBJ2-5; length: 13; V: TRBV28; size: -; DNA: TGTGCCAGCACCCTAGGACTAGTTGAGACCCAGTACTTC; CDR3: CASTLGLVETQYF
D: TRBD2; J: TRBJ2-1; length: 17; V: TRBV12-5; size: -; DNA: TGTGCTAGTGGTTTGTCAACTAGCGGGGTCTCCTACAATGAGCAGTTCTTC; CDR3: CASGLSTSGVSYNEQFF
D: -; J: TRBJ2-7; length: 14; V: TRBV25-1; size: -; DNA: TGTGCCAGCAGTGACCTCGGGACAACCTACGAGCAGTACTTC; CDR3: CASSDLGTTYEQYF
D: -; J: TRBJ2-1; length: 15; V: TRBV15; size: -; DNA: TGTGCCACCAGCAGAGATCCGGGGTCCTACAATGAGCAGTTCTTC; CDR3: CATSRDPGSYNEQFF
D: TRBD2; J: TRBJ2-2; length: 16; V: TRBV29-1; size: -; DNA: TGCAGCGTGTACTCCGGGACTAGCGGATACACCGGGGAGCTGTTTTTT; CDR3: CSVYSGTSGYTGELFF
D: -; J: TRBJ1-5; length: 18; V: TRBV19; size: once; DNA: TGTGCCAGTAGTAAGTTCCTCGAGGGGGAAAATAGCAATCAGCCCCAGCATTTT; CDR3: CASSKFLEGENSNQPQHF
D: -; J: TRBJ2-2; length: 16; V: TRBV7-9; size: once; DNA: TGTGCCAGCAGCTTAGCTCCGGGAGAAACCACCGGGGAGCTGTTTTTT; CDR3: CASSLAPGETTGELFF
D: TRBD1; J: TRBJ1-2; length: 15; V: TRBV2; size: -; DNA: TGTGCCAGCAGTGAAGCTGCAGGGGGTGGCTATGGCTACACCTTC; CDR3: CASSEAAGGGYGYTF
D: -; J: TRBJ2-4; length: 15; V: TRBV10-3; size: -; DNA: TGTGCCATCAGTGAGACAGGGATAGCCAAAAACATTCAGTACTTC; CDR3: CAISETGIAKNIQYF
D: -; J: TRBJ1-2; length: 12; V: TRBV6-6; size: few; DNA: TGTGCCAGCAGTTACGCGCCTACCGGCTACACCTTC; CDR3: CASSYAPTGYTF
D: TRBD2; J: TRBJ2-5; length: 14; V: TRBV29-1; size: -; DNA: TGCAGCGTCCGTTCTAGCGGGACTTGGGAGACCCAGTACTTC; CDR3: CSVRSSGTWETQYF
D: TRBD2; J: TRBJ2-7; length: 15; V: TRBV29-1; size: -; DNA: TGCAGCGTTGGTTCCAGCGGGAGGGCCATGGGGGAGCAGTACTTC; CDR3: CSVGSSGRAMGEQYF
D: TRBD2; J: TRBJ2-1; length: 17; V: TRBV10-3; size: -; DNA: TGTGCCACCAGGACCGGGACTAGCGGGAGGTTCTACAATGAGCAGTTCTTC; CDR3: CATRTGTSGRFYNEQFF
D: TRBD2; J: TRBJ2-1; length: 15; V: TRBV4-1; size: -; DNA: TGCGCCAGCAGCCACCAACTAGCGGGAGGGCCAAGGCAGTTCTTC; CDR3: CASSHQLAGGPRQFF
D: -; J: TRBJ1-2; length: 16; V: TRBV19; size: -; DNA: TGTGCCAGTAGTATAGCCCCAGGGTCCTCAGGGTATGGCTACACCTTC; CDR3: CASSIAPGSSGYGYTF
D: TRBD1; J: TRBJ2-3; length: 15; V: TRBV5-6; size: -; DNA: TGTGCCAGCAGACAACAGGGGCGCCTTACAGATACGCAGTATTTT; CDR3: CASRQQGRLTDTQYF
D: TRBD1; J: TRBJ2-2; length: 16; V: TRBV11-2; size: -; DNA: TGTGCCAGCAGCCCCGCCGGGACAGGGTACACCGGGGAGCTGTTTTTT; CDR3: CASSPAGTGYTGELFF
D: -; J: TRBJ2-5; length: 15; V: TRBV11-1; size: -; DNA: TGTGCCAGCACCTCAGAAGGCAGGGTGGGGGAGACCCAGTACTTC; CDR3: CASTSEGRVGETQYF
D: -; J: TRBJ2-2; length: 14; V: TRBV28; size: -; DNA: TGTGCCAGCACCTTCCCGGCGGGTGGGGGGGAGCTGTTTTTT; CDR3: CASTFPAGGGELFF
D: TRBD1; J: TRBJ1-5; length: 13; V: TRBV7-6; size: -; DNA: TGTGCCAGCAGCCTATCAGGGGGTCAGCCCCAGCATTTT; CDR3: CASSLSGGQPQHF
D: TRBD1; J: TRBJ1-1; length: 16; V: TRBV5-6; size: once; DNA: TGTGCCAGCAGCCAGCCATTAGGGGGCCCTAGGGCTGAAGCTTTCTTT; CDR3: CASSQPLGGPRAEAFF
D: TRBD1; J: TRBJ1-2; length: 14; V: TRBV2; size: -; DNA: TGTGCCAGCTTTTCCGGGACAGGGGACTATGGCTACACCTTC; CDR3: CASFSGTGDYGYTF
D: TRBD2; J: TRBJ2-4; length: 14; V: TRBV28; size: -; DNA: TGTGCCAGCACTCCCGGGGGGACGGAGAACATTCAGTACTTC; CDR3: CASTPGGTENIQYF
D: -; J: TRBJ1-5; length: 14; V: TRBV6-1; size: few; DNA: TGTGCCAGCAGTGAATCAACCGAGGTTCAGCCCCAGCATTTT; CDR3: CASSESTEVQPQHF
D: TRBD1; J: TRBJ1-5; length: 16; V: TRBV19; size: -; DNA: TGTGCCAGTAGTATATTAGGGGACAGGACCAATCAGCCCCAGCATTTT; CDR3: CASSILGDRTNQPQHF
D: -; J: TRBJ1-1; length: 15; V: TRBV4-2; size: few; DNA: TGTGCCAGCAGCCAAAGTTGGCAGGGTTTGGCTGAAGCTTTCTTT; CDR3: CASSQSWQGLAEAFF
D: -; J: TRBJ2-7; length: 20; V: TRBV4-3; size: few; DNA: TGCGCCAGCAGCCAAGATCGGGCCGGGAGACCGGGACTTGGGGCTCACGAGCAGTACTTC; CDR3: CASSQDRAGRPGLGAHEQYF
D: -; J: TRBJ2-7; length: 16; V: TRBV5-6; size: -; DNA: TGTGCCAGCAGCGTCACCCCCCAGGGGCCACTTTACGAGCAGTACTTC; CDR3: CASSVTPQGPLYEQYF
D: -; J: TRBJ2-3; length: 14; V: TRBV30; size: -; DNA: TGTGCCTGGAGTGTGCTAGCTATGACAGATACGCAGTATTTT; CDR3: CAWSVLAMTDTQYF
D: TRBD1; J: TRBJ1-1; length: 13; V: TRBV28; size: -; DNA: TGTGCCAGCAGTCCCCGGGACAGGATGGAAGCTTTCTTT; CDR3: CASSPRDRMEAFF
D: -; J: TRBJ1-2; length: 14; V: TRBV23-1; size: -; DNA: TGCGCCAGCAGCCAAAACGGGAAACCCTATGGCTACACCTTC; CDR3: CASSQNGKPYGYTF
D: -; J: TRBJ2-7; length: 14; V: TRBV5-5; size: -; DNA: TGTGCCAGCAGCTTTCGGGCAGGGCAGACCGAGCAGTACTTC; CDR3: CASSFRAGQTEQYF
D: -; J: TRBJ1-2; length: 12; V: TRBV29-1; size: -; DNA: TGCAGCGTTGACAGGGGCACGAGTGGCTACACCTTC; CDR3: CSVDRGTSGYTF
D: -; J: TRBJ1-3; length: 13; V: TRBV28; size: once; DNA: TGTGCCAGCAGGAGGGGGACTGGAAACACCATATATTTT; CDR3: CASRRGTGNTIYF
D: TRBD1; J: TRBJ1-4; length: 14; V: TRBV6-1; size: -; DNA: TGTGCCAGCGGCGGACAGGGGGCGGGAGAAAAACTGTTTTTT; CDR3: CASGGQGAGEKLFF
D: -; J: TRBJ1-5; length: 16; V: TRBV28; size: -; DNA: TGTGCCAGCAGTTTCAAGGGGTTTTATAGCAATCAGCCCCAGCATTTT; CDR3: CASSFKGFYSNQPQHF
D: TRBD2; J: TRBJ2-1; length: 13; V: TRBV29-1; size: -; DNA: TGCAGCGTTATTAGCGGGAGGGCCAATGAGCAGTTCTTC; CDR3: CSVISGRANEQFF
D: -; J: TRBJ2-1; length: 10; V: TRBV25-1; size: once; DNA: TGTGCCAGCCAACAGGGAGAGCAGTTCTTC; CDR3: CASQQGEQFF
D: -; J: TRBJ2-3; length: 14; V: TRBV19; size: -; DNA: TGTGCCAGTAGTCCGCGTACAGGTGCGGATACGCAGTATTTT; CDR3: CASSPRTGADTQYF
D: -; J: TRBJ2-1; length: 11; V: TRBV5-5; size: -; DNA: TGTGCCAGCTACAGAAACAATGAGCAGTTCTTC; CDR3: CASYRNNEQFF
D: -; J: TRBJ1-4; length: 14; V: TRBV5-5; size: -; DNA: TGTGCCAGCAGAAGGGGTACAACTAATGAAAAACTGTTTTTT; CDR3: CASRRGTTNEKLFF
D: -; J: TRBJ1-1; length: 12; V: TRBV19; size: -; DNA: TGTGCCAGTAGTATCAGGGACACTGAAGCTTTCTTT; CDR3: CASSIRDTEAFF
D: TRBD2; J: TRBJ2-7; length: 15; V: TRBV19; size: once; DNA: TGTGCCAGTAGGACGGCCGGGACTAGCGCCCACGAGCAGTACTTC; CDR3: CASRTAGTSAHEQYF
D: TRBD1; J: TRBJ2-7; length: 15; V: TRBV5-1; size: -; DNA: TGCGCCAGCAGCTTCCCGGACAGGGCTATCTACGAGCAGTACTTC; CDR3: CASSFPDRAIYEQYF
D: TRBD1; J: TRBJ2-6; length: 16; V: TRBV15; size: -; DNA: TGTGCCACCAGCATATACAGGGGTCTCGGGGCCAACGTCCTGACTTTC; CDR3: CATSIYRGLGANVLTF
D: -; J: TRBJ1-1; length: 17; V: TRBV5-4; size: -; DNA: TGTGCCAGCAGCTTTCGAAGAAGGGCAACAGGGAACACTGAAGCTTTCTTT; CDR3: CASSFRRRATGNTEAFF